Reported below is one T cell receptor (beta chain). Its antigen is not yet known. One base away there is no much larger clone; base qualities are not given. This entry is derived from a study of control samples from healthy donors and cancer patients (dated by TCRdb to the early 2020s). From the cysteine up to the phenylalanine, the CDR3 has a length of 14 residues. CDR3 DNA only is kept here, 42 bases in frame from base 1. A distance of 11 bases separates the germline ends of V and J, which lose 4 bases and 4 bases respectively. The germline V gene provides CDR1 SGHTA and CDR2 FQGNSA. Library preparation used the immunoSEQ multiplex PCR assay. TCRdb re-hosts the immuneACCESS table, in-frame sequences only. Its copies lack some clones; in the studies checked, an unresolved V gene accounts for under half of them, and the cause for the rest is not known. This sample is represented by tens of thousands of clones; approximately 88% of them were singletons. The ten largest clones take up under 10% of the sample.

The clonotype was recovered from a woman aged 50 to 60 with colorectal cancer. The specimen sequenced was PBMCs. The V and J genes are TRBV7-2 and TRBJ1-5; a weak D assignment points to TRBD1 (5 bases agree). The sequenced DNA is TGTGCCAGCAGCTCCCGGGACGGGAATCAGCCCCAGCATTTT. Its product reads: CASSSRDGNQPQHF.